One and the same sample provided the 8 T cell receptor beta chains below, sequenced in a study of T cell responses to AZD1222 COVID-19 vaccine. Sequencing used immunoSEQ multiplex PCR; TCRdb keeps in-frame clones, though not all of them. The sample carries about 110,000 clones, approximately 90% recorded once. The specimen comprised peripheral blood, sampled 28 days after the second AZD1222 dose. The source of these receptors is an adult who received the AZD1222 COVID-19 vaccine.

The CDR3 nucleotides read TGTGCCAGCAGGCCGCCGGGACAGGGGAACGGCTACACCTTC. It encodes CASRPPGQGNGYTF. The rearrangement joins TRBV28 to TRBJ1-2; 10 bases fit TRBD1. Germline V gene data show CDR1 as MDHEN and CDR2 as SYDVKM. Trimming took 6 bases from V and 8 from J; bases not matched to a gene: 9. The length of the CDR3 is 14 residues.

The chain links TRBV7-2 to TRBJ1-4; D perhaps matches TRBD1 (5 bases). CDR1 SGHTA and CDR2 FQGNSA come from the germline V gene. The CDR3 extends over 14 amino acids. V was clipped by 0 bases and J by 8 bases, with 10 bases between them. The CDR3 nucleotides are TGTGCCAGCAGCTTAGCGGCGGGGCGGGAAAAACTGTTTTTT. It specifies CASSLAAGREKLFF.

The chain links TRBV19 to TRBJ1-1, with D maybe TRBD1 (5 bases). V lost 8 bases to trimming and J lost 3 bases, with 16 bases between them. This CDR3 has 14 residues. Germline CDR1 reads LNHDA; CDR2 reads SQIVND (reference sequence). CDR3 region: CASGIRAGDTEAFF. Written as DNA, the CDR3 is TGTGCCAGTGGGATCAGGGCAGGCGACACTGAAGCTTTCTTT.

This rearrangement joins TRBV30 to TRBJ2-5; 7 bases map to TRBD2. Unmatched junction bases numbered 10, after V lost 1 base and J lost 5 bases. The CDR3 contains 15 residues. Germline V gene sequence: CDR1 GTSNPN, CDR2 SVGIG (reference sequence). The CDR3 here is CAWSDLGGNGETQYF. CDR3 sequence (DNA): TGTGCCTGGAGTGACCTGGGGGGGAACGGCGAGACCCAGTACTTC.

The chain couples TRBV3-1 (or the pseudogene TRBV3-2) to TRBJ1-3, with D possibly matching TRBD1 (5 bases). Germline V gene sequence: CDR1 LGHDT, CDR2 YNNKEL (reference sequence). V gave up 7 bases and J gave up 4 bases, with 14 bases separating them. The CDR3 length is 14 residues. The CDR3 DNA reads as TGTGCCAGCACCTTGCGGCAGGGAGGAAACACCATATATTTT. This codes for CASTLRQGGNTIYF.

V and J are TRBV28 and TRBJ2-1; the D gene is possibly TRBD1 (7 bases). Deletions cut 6 bases from V and 2 bases from J, with 14 bases between. The CDR3 consists of 15 residues. Germline CDR1 reads MDHEN; CDR2 reads SYDVKM. CDR3 amino acids: CASSSGGYPYNEQFF. The CDR3, as DNA: TGTGCCAGCAGCTCAGGGGGGTATCCCTACAATGAGCAGTTCTTC.

This clone came up once. The chain combines TRBV6-5 with TRBJ1-1; 7 bases map to TRBD1. Germline lookup yields CDR1 MNHEY and CDR2 SVGAGI. V lost 4 bases to trimming and J lost 12 bases; unmatched junction nucleotides: 8. The CDR3 has 12 residues. Here the CDR3 DNA reads TGTGCCAGCAGTTCTCAACAACAGGGGACTTTCTTT. Amino acid sequence: CASSSQQQGTFF.

V and J are TRBV2 and TRBJ1-3; D call uncertain. The V and J ends lost 7 bases and 3 bases respectively, with 10 bases between them. The germline CDR1 and CDR2 sequences are SNHLY and FYNNEI. The CDR3 spans 13 residues. CDR3 sequence: CASTSDRGNTIYF. CDR3 sequence (DNA): TGTGCCAGCACGTCGGACCGTGGAAACACCATATATTTT.